This passage covers 32 T cell receptor beta chains from one sample sequenced in a study of shared clonotypes between healthy human individuals. Some clones are missing from TCRdb's copy, which holds only in-frame ones; the method was immunoSEQ multiplex PCR. This sample carries some 2.1 million clones, about 94% of them seen once, and the ten largest clones take less than 2%. CD8 cells regarded as naive lacked CD45RO, were positively chosen for CCR7, and omitted terminally differentiated effector memory CD45RA+ cells. Sequences were obtained from naive CD8+ T cells from PBMCs. The receptors originated from a man younger than 30 in good health. Some clones in this sample may be carry-over from other donors' samples.

The genes are TRBV11-2 and TRBJ1-2; D not resolved. V was pared by 1 base and J by 7 bases, with 13 bases between. The CDR3 is made up of 14 amino acids. Germline V gene lookup returns CDR1 SGHAT and CDR2 FQNNGV. CDR3 region: CASSLGSVWGGYTF. CDR3 coding DNA: TGTGCCAGCAGCTTAGGGTCGGTTTGGGGTGGCTACACCTTC.

The chain couples TRBV4-1 to TRBJ2-7, with TRBD2 identical over 9 bases. Looked up from germline, CDR1 is MGHRA and CDR2 is YSYEKL. The V gene end was trimmed by 3 bases and the J gene end by 7 bases; junction bases not matched to a gene: 25. The CDR3 has 20 amino acids. The chain's CDR3 is CASSHPREGLASIWSGEQYF. In nucleotides, the CDR3 is TGCGCCAGCAGCCACCCCCGGGAAGGACTAGCGAGTATTTGGTCGGGGGAGCAGTACTTC.

This clone has just one count. V usage is TRBV7-3 and J usage is TRBJ2-3, with D unresolved. V lost 2 bases and J 0 bases, leaving 6 bases between the germline ends. CDR3 length equals 14 residues. Germline CDR1 and CDR2: SGHTA and FQGTGA. The CDR3 loop is CASSLGRSTDTQYF. The CDR3 DNA reads as TGTGCCAGCAGCTTAGGTCGAAGCACAGATACGCAGTATTTT.

The chain recombines TRBV27 with TRBJ2-2; tentatively, D is TRBD1 (5 bases). CDR1 and CDR2 from the germline V gene are MNHEY and SMNVEV (reference sequence). V lost 2 bases, J lost 1 base, and 11 bases lay in between. CDR3 length: 16 residues. The DNA of the CDR3 is TGTGCCAGCAGTTTAAGGTTCGGACAGAACACCGGGGAGCTGTTTTTT. Translated: CASSLRFGQNTGELFF.

The chain joins TRBV4-3 to TRBJ1-1, with TRBD1 matching over 8 bases. The CDR3 loop spans 14 amino acids. V gave up 4 bases and J gave up 6 bases; unmatched junction bases: 7. In germline, CDR1 is LGHNA, CDR2 YSLEER. CDR3: CASSPDRVGAEAFF. The CDR3 nucleotides read TGCGCCAGCAGCCCGGACAGGGTCGGCGCTGAAGCTTTCTTT.

This clone was counted a single time. The sample holds other DNA sequences that translate to the same CDR3. The chain has TRBV9 and TRBJ1-4; tentative D call: TRBD1 (5 bases). CDR1 and CDR2 from the germline V gene are SGDLS and YYNGEE. This CDR3 spans 15 amino acids. V was shortened by 0 bases and J by 3 bases, with 9 bases between the two germline ends. The CDR3 nucleotides are TGTGCCAGCAGCGTAGCAGGGAGTTCTAATGAAAAACTGTTTTTT. This sequence encodes CASSVAGSSNEKLFF.

This chain links TRBV19 with TRBJ2-1; the D gene is possibly TRBD2 (5 bases). V gave up 5 bases and J gave up 8 bases, with 19 bases separating them. Germline V CDR1 and CDR2: LNHDA, SQIVND (reference sequence). There are 15 residues in the CDR3. CDR3 coding DNA: TGTGCCAGTAGTTCTCGGGCTAGCCGGCGCGATGAGCAGTTCTTC. This translates into CASSSRASRRDEQFF.

This clone occurred once. This rearrangement joins TRBV30 to TRBJ2-3, with 9 bases fitting TRBD2. Germline values: CDR1 GTSNPN, CDR2 SVGIG (reference sequence). With V trimmed by 5 bases and J by 1 base, 16 bases remained unmatched. CDR3 length: 18 residues. The CDR3 region is CAWSGWSGRLAGTDTQYF. The CDR3 region has the DNA TGTGCCTGGTCAGGATGGTCGGGTAGACTAGCGGGCACAGATACGCAGTATTTT.

The gene calls are TRBV2 and TRBJ1-1, with a tentative D call TRBD1 (6 bases). Deletions cut 10 bases from V and 0 bases from J, with 15 bases between. Per germline, CDR1 SNHLY and CDR2 FYNNEI. The CDR3 has 14 residues. CDR3 loop: CATGVGGMNTEAFF. The CDR3 bases are TGTGCCACAGGGGTAGGAGGAATGAACACTGAAGCTTTCTTT.

The V gene is TRBV6-1, the J gene TRBJ2-7; D gene unclear. Trimming shortened V by 6 bases and J by 2 bases, and 11 bases separated the two germline ends. Per germline, CDR1 MNHNS and CDR2 SASEGT. The CDR3 contains 13 residues. The CDR3 sequence is CASRDPIPYEQYF. Here the CDR3 DNA reads TGTGCCAGCAGGGACCCAATCCCCTACGAGCAGTACTTC.

The CDR3 is CASGLGGPYNEQFF. CDR3 DNA sequence: TGTGCTAGTGGTTTGGGAGGACCCTACAATGAGCAGTTCTTC. The V call is TRBV12-5, the J call TRBJ2-1; D remains unclear. Germline CDR1 LGHNT, CDR2 FRNRAP. The V end lost 1 base, the J end lost 2 bases, and 6 bases lay between the germline ends. The CDR3 length is 14 residues.

The rearrangement uses TRBV7-6 and TRBJ2-7; no reliable D call. V gave up 5 bases and J gave up 0 bases, with 5 bases separating them. CDR3 size: 12 residues. The germline V gene encodes CDR1 SGHVS and CDR2 FNYEAQ. The CDR3 DNA is TGTGCCAGCAGCCTACCCTCCTACGAGCAGTACTTC. This gives the protein CASSLPSYEQYF.

The chain employs TRBV6-5 and TRBJ2-7, with D tentatively TRBD1 or TRBD2 (7 bases each). Trimming took off 4 bases at V and 2 bases at J, with 15 bases between the two ends. The germline gives CDR1 MNHEY, CDR2 SVGAGI. CDR3 length: 15 residues. The CDR3 DNA is TGTGCCAGCAGTTGGGGGGGACAGCCAACCTACGAGCAGTACTTC. It translates to CASSWGGQPTYEQYF.

The CDR3 DNA follows: TGTGCCAGCAGTGCACAGCGGGGGCGAGGAGGGGTCGATCAGCCCCAGCATTTT. Amino acid sequence: CASSAQRGRGGVDQPQHF. The chain combines TRBV6-1 with TRBJ1-5; possible D gene TRBD1, 6 bases. Between the trimmed V and J ends, which lost 4 bases and 5 bases, there was a span of 24 bases. CDR1 and CDR2 from the germline V gene are MNHNS and SASEGT. This CDR3 comprises 18 residues.

On this clone itself: The sample has other DNA sequences that encode this CDR3 too. V is TRBV5-1 and J is TRBJ2-1; 8 positions agree with TRBD2. Germline V gives CDR1 SGHRS, CDR2 YFSETQ. The CDR3 has 16 residues. The J segment lost 3 bases and the V segment lost 1 base, leaving 6 bases of the junction unmatched. CDR3 protein: CASSLSGGPSYNEQFF. The CDR3 DNA reads TGCGCCAGCAGCTTGTCGGGAGGGCCGAGCTACAATGAGCAGTTCTTC.

This sequence joins TRBV25-1 and TRBJ2-7, with D unresolved. The CDR3 covers 12 residues. V lost 5 bases and J 6 bases, leaving 11 bases between the germline ends. Germline CDR1 and CDR2: MGHDK and SYGVNS. The CDR3 nucleotides read TGTGCCAGCAGTTTCTCCACCGGCGAGCAGTACTTC. Amino acid sequence: CASSFSTGEQYF.

This clone was seen once. The rearrangement uses TRBV7-9 and TRBJ2-7, with a possible D match to TRBD1 (6 bases). V lost 5 bases to trimming and J lost 6 bases, with 20 bases between them. CDR3 length equals 15 residues. The germline gives CDR1 SEHNR, CDR2 FQNEAQ (reference sequence). The CDR3 region has the DNA TGTGCCAGCAGCCCGACGCCCAGGGGACGGGGCGAGCAGTACTTC. Translation gives CASSPTPRGRGEQYF.

The V call is TRBV5-1, the J call TRBJ2-7; a possible D gene is TRBD2 (6 bases). Germline V gives CDR1 SGHRS, CDR2 YFSETQ. Trimming removed 7 bases from V and 2 bases from J, with 16 bases in between. CDR3 length equals 14 residues. CDR3 region: CASRGGGKPYEQYF. The CDR3 DNA is TGCGCCAGCCGGGGAGGCGGGAAGCCCTACGAGCAGTACTTC.

This clone is a singleton in its sample. This chain connects TRBV11-2 to TRBJ1-2, with D perhaps matching TRBD1 (5 bases). The germline V and J ends were trimmed by 1 base and 3 bases, with 15 bases remaining between them. The CDR3 is 16 amino acids. CDR1 is SGHAT and CDR2 is FQNNGV in the germline V gene. The chain's CDR3 is CASSLAGEVPDYGYTF. CDR3 sequence (DNA): TGTGCCAGCAGCTTAGCGGGGGAGGTTCCAGACTATGGCTACACCTTC.

The chain has TRBV7-9 and TRBJ2-1; 9 bases are shared with TRBD1. This CDR3 has 16 amino acids. V lost 4 bases and J lost 5; bases outside the gene matches: 9. Germline lookup yields CDR1 SEHNR and CDR2 FQNEAQ (reference sequence). The CDR3 loop is CASSSIRQGGDNEQFF. In DNA, the CDR3 is TGTGCCAGCAGCTCGATCCGACAGGGGGGTGACAATGAGCAGTTCTTC. The full variable domain, in which reference TRBV7-9 and TRBJ2-1 provide the parts outside the CDR3, is DTGVSQNPRHKITKRGQNVTFRCDPISEHNRLYWYRQTLGQGPEFLTYFQNEAQLEKSRLLSDRFSAERPKGSFSTLEIQRTEQGDSAMYLCASSSIRQGGDNEQFFGPGTRLTVL.

On this clone itself: At the DNA level, this CDR3 is encoded by other sequences in the same sample as well. The chain employs TRBV28 and TRBJ1-1, with D possibly TRBD1 on 6 matching bases. There are 14 residues in the CDR3. V lost 3 bases and J 4 bases, leaving 12 bases between the germline ends. From germline, CDR1 is MDHEN and CDR2 SYDVKM. DNA of the CDR3: TGTGCCAGCAGTTTGACCGGGGGCAGCACTGAAGCTTTCTTT. It codes for CASSLTGGSTEAFF.

The rearrangement uses TRBV4-1 and TRBJ2-3; D is undetermined. CDR1 is MGHRA and CDR2 is YSYEKL in the germline V gene. V dropped 1 base and J dropped 1 base, with 12 bases sitting between them. The CDR3 length is 16 residues. The CDR3 sequence: CASSQVSVGRTDTQYF. CDR3 nucleotide sequence: TGCGCCAGCAGCCAAGTTTCTGTCGGGCGCACAGATACGCAGTATTTT.

The V call is TRBV5-6, the J call TRBJ2-7, with D perhaps given as TRBD1 or TRBD2 (5 bases each). CDR3 length: 15 amino acids. Germline V gives CDR1 SGHDT, CDR2 YYEEEE. V lost 0 bases and J 7 bases, leaving 17 bases between the germline ends. CDR3 sequence: CASSLEEGFPTEQYF. In DNA, the CDR3 is TGTGCCAGCAGCTTGGAAGAGGGGTTCCCGACGGAGCAGTACTTC.

In its sample, this clone was seen once. V gene TRBV11-2 combines with J gene TRBJ2-3; 7 bases are a match to TRBD2. The V gene's germline CDR1 is SGHAT and CDR2 FQNNGV. The CDR3 spans 12 residues. Trimming removed 8 bases from V and 4 bases from J; junction bases left unmatched: 3. The CDR3 loop reads CASAGVADTQYF. The CDR3 DNA reads as TGTGCCAGCGCGGGAGTAGCAGATACGCAGTATTTT.

This chain links TRBV9 with TRBJ2-1; possibly TRBD1 or TRBD2 for D (5 bases each). Trimming took 0 bases from V and 6 from J, leaving 10 bases between them. The CDR3 consists of 14 residues. Per germline, CDR1 SGDLS and CDR2 YYNGEE. CDR3: CASSVGGRPNEQFF. For the CDR3, the DNA is TGTGCCAGCAGCGTAGGGGGGAGACCCAATGAGCAGTTCTTC. The variable domain in full, completed from reference TRBV9 and TRBJ2-1, reads DSGVTQTPKHLITATGQRVTLRCSPRSGDLSVYWYQQSLDQGLQFLIQYYNGEERAKGNILERFSAQQFPDLHSELNLSSLELGDSALYFCASSVGGRPNEQFFGPGTRLTVL.

Turning to this clone: A much larger clone sits a single nucleotide away, making a read error possible. Additional DNA sequences in this sample encode the identical CDR3. The chain uses TRBV7-9 and TRBJ2-7; TRBD1 might be the D (5 bases). The CDR3 has 12 amino acids. Germline loops: CDR1 SEHNR, CDR2 FQNEAQ (reference sequence). Trimming took off 5 bases at V and 2 bases at J, with 7 bases between the two ends. The CDR3 DNA reads as TGTGCCAGCAGCCTAGGGGCCTACGAGCAGTACTTC. Its protein product is CASSLGAYEQYF.

The chain employs TRBV9 and TRBJ1-2, with TRBD1 matching over 7 bases. The CDR3 length is 13 residues. J lost 4 bases, V lost 5 bases, and 5 bases had no gene match. Germline loops: CDR1 SGDLS, CDR2 YYNGEE. CDR3 sequence: CASSGTGAYGYTF. The CDR3 nucleotides read TGTGCCAGCAGTGGTACAGGGGCCTATGGCTACACCTTC.

This clone was recorded only once. The chain recombines TRBV2 with TRBJ2-5; no reliable D call. Near its end, the DNA agrees better with TRBJ2-7, so the J call may be wrong. The CDR3 sequence is 13 residues long. CDR1 and CDR2 from the germline V gene are SNHLY and FYNNEI. The CDR3 DNA reads as TGTGCCAGCACCTTCACAGAGGCCTACGAGCAGTACTTC. Its translation is CASTFTEAYEQYF.

The chain carries TRBV7-6 and TRBJ2-2; TRBD2 aligns across 8 bases. CDR3 length equals 22 residues. V shed 0 bases, J shed 6 bases, and the junction held 24 bases outside the gene matches. CDR1 and CDR2 (germline): SGHVS, FNYEAQ. The CDR3 sequence is CASSLAISGDGTSSGRPGELFF. The DNA for the CDR3 is TGTGCCAGCAGCTTAGCGATATCGGGAGACGGGACATCCAGCGGGAGACCCGGGGAGCTGTTTTTT. Combining the CDR3 with reference TRBV7-6 and TRBJ2-2 gives the whole variable domain GAGVSQSPRYKVTKRGQDVALRCDPISGHVSLYWYRQALGQGPEFLTYFNYEAQQDKSGLPNDRFSAERPEGSISTLTIQRTEQRDSAMYRCASSLAISGDGTSSGRPGELFFGEGSRLTVL.

CDR3 sequence (DNA): TGTGCCTGGGGGGTCACAAAGAACTATGGCTACACCTTC. Protein: CAWGVTKNYGYTF. This chain joins TRBV30 and TRBJ1-2; D not resolved. Trimming cost V 5 bases and J 2 bases, with 12 bases left between them. The CDR3 runs to 13 residues. Germline V gene sequence: CDR1 GTSNPN, CDR2 SVGIG (reference sequence).

This rearrangement joins TRBV29-1 to TRBJ2-6; D remains ambiguous. Germline V CDR1 and CDR2: SQVTM, ANQGSEA. V lost 5 bases and J lost 0, with 11 bases in between. This CDR3 spans 15 amino acids. The chain's CDR3 is CSVLGVLSGANVLTF. The CDR3 nucleotides read TGCAGCGTTCTTGGGGTACTCTCTGGGGCCAACGTCCTGACTTTC.

The gene calls are TRBV30 and TRBJ1-5; possibly TRBD1 for D (5 bases). CDR1 is GTSNPN and CDR2 is SVGIG in the germline V gene (reference sequence). Trimming left V 2 bases short and J 0 bases short, with 11 bases between. The CDR3 is made up of 15 amino acids. As DNA, the CDR3 is TGTGCCTGGAGTAAAGGGGCCATTAGCAATCAGCCCCAGCATTTT. Protein: CAWSKGAISNQPQHF.